The 10 T cell receptor beta chains below all came from one sample that was sequenced in a study of graft-versus-host responses after intestinal transplantation. Sequenced by immunoSEQ multiplex PCR; TCRdb stores in-frame clones only, minus some. The repertoire consists of 77,000 or so clones, with around 93% occurring once and the leading ten covering approximately 0.64%. The material was PBMCs, obtained 98 days after intestinal transplantation. The receptor source for this set is a human patient who received an intestinal transplant, so some T cells may come from the graft donor.

The chain recombines TRBV6-5 with TRBJ1-2; TRBD1 matches at 7 bases. The CDR3 is 13 amino acids. V shed 4 bases and J 6 bases; nucleotides not matched to a gene: 5. Per the germline V gene, CDR1 is MNHEY and CDR2 is SVGAGI. Here the CDR3 reads CASSSTGKHGYTF. CDR3 DNA sequence: TGTGCCAGCAGTTCGACAGGGAAGCATGGCTACACCTTC.

The chain couples TRBV13 to TRBJ2-7; tentative D call: TRBD2 (5 bases). Trimming stripped 3 bases from V and 8 bases from J, with 8 bases between. The germline V gene encodes CDR1 PRHDT and CDR2 FYEKMQ (reference sequence). There are 11 residues in the CDR3. The CDR3 bases are TGTGCCAGCAGCTTCGGGGTGAAGCAGTACTTC. Translation: CASSFGVKQYF. The variable domain in full, completed from reference TRBV13 and TRBJ2-7, reads AAGVIQSPRHLIKEKRETATLKCYPIPRHDTVYWYQQGPGQDPQFLISFYEKMQSDKGSIPDRFSAQQFSDYHSELNMSSLELGDSALYFCASSFGVKQYFGPGTRLTVT.

This chain joins TRBV6-5 and TRBJ2-7; 11 bases map to TRBD2. The junction had 5 bases not matched to a gene; V was cut back by 2 bases and J by 5 bases. Germline V gene sequence: CDR1 MNHEY, CDR2 SVGAGI. The CDR3 length is 15 residues. The CDR3 region is CASSYTPGLADEQYF. CDR3 DNA: TGTGCCAGCAGTTACACTCCGGGACTAGCGGACGAGCAGTACTTC.

V gene TRBV6-1 combines with J gene TRBJ2-1, with 7 nucleotides matching TRBD2. The length of the CDR3 is 14 residues. Germline V gene sequence: CDR1 MNHNS, CDR2 SASEGT. The V gene end was trimmed by 0 bases and the J gene end by 4 bases; junction bases not matched to a gene: 0. The CDR3 protein is CASSEAGGYNEQFF. CDR3 bases: TGTGCCAGCAGTGAAGCGGGAGGGTACAATGAGCAGTTCTTC.

The rearrangement links TRBV15 to TRBJ1-2; D is ambiguous. This CDR3 spans 12 amino acids. Germline values: CDR1 LNHNV, CDR2 YYDKDF (reference sequence). The V end lost 4 bases, the J end lost 7 bases, and 10 bases lay between the germline ends. CDR3 sequence reads: CATSTRFSGYTF. For the CDR3, the DNA is TGTGCCACCAGCACCCGATTCAGTGGCTACACCTTC.

The CDR3 region has the DNA TGTGCCAGCATCAGTACGGGGCAGGCCGGCTATGGCTACACCTTC. As protein: CASISTGQAGYGYTF. This chain connects TRBV7-9 to TRBJ1-2, with a tentative D call TRBD1 (5 bases). CDR3 length: 15 residues. V gave up 7 bases and J gave up 4 bases, with 19 bases separating them. Germline values: CDR1 SEHNR, CDR2 FQNEAQ (reference sequence).

This clone was seen only a few times. The V call is TRBV2, the J call TRBJ1-3; D is possibly TRBD1 (6 bases). CDR3 length: 18 amino acids. The germline gives CDR1 SNHLY, CDR2 FYNNEI. Trimming shortened V by 0 bases and J by 4 bases, and 19 bases separated the two germline ends. CDR3 nucleotide sequence: TGTGCCAGCAGTGAAGCGGTGATTCAGGGGTTGGAAGGAAACACCATATATTTT. Amino acids: CASSEAVIQGLEGNTIYF.

This chain joins TRBV18 and TRBJ2-3, with TRBD2 matching over 15 bases. Unmatched junction bases numbered 2, after V lost 6 bases and J lost 4 bases. The CDR3 totals 15 residues. Per the germline V gene, CDR1 is KGHSH and CDR2 is LQKENI. CDR3 region: CASSRTSGGADTQYF. CDR3 coding DNA: TGTGCCAGCTCGCGGACTAGCGGGGGGGCAGATACGCAGTATTTT.

The chain is built from TRBV4-1 and TRBJ2-7; 8 bases agree with TRBD2. The CDR3 sequence is 15 residues long. Trimming cost V 3 bases and J 2 bases; bases outside gene matches: 6. Germline CDR1 is MGHRA and CDR2 is YSYEKL. The CDR3 DNA sequence: TGCGCCAGCAGCCAGAGGGTAGCGGGGACCTACGAGCAGTACTTC. Protein product: CASSQRVAGTYEQYF.

The genes are TRBV7-3 and TRBJ2-1; 7 bases fit TRBD1. The CDR3 is made up of 16 amino acids. CDR1 and CDR2 (germline): SGHTA, FQGTGA. The V gene end was trimmed by 5 bases and the J gene end by 0 bases; junction bases not matched to a gene: 7. DNA for the CDR3: TGTGCCAGCAGCCTACGGACAGGAAGCTCCTACAATGAGCAGTTCTTC. It codes for CASSLRTGSSYNEQFF.